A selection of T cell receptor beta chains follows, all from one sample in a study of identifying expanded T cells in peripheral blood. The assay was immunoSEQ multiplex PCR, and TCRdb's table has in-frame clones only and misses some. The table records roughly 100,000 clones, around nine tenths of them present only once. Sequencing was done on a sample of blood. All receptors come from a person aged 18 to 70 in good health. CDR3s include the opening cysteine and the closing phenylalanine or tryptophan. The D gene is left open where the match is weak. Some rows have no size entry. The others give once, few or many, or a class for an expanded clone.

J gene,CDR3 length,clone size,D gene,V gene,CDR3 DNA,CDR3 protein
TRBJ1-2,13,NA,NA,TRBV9,TGTGCCAGCGGCGGGACAACCAACTATGGCTACACCTTC,CASGGTTNYGYTF
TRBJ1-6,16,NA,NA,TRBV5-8,TGTGCCAGCAGAGGGCCGGGGAGCTCCTATAATTCACCCCTCCACTTT,CASRGPGSSYNSPLHF
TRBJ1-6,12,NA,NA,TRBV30,TGTGCCTGGGGACAGTATAATTCACCCCTCCACTTT,CAWGQYNSPLHF
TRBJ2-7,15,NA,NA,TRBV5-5,TGTGCCAGCAGCCGGGCGGTAGAGGGGGCCTACGAGCAGTACTTC,CASSRAVEGAYEQYF
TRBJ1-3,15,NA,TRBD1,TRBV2,TGTGCCAGCAGTAAACAGGGGATCTCTGGAAACACCATATATTTT,CASSKQGISGNTIYF
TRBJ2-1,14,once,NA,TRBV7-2,TGTGCCAGCAGCTACCTGGCGGGATACAATGAGCAGTTCTTC,CASSYLAGYNEQFF
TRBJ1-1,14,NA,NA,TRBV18,TGTGCCAGCTCACCACAGGGGCTAGGCCCTGAAGCTTTCTTT,CASSPQGLGPEAFF
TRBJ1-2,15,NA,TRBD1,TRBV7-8,TGTGCCAGCAGCCTACGACAGGGTGAGGCATCGGGCTACACCTTC,CASSLRQGEASGYTF
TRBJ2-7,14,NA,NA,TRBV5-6,TGTGCCAGCAGCTTATTAGACACATCCTACGAGCAGTACTTC,CASSLLDTSYEQYF
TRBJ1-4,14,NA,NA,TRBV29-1,TGCAGCGTTGACAGGGGAGGGCAGGTAGAAAAACTGTTTTTT,CSVDRGGQVEKLFF
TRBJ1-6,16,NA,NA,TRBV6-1,TGTGCCAGCAGTGATGTTGGGGGATGGGGAGATTCACCCCTCCACTTT,CASSDVGGWGDSPLHF
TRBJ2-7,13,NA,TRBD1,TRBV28,TGTGCCAGCAGGACAGGGGTCGCCTACGAGCAGTACTTC,CASRTGVAYEQYF
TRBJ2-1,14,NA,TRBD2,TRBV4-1,TGCGCCAGCAAAAATGGACTAGCGGGGAATGAGCAGTTCTTC,CASKNGLAGNEQFF
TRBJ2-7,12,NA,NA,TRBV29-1,TGCAGCGTTGAGGGGGTTAAGTACGAGCAGTACTTC,CSVEGVKYEQYF
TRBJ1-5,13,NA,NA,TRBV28,TGTGCCAGCAGACCCCTGGGGAATCAGCCCCAGCATTTT,CASRPLGNQPQHF
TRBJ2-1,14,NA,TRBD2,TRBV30,TGTGCCTGGAGGAAAGCGGGGGACTACAATGAGCAGTTCTTC,CAWRKAGDYNEQFF
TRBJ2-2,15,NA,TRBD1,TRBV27,TGTGCCAGCAGGACTCACAGGGGGCGTATCGGGGAGCTGTTTTTT,CASRTHRGRIGELFF
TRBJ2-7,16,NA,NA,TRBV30,TGTGCCTGGAGTGTACCGCGGAGGACGAGCTCCTACGAGCAGTACTTC,CAWSVPRRTSSYEQYF
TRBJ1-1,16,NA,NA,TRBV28,TGTGCCAGCAGTTTAATCTTTGGGGGTATGAACACTGAAGCTTTCTTT,CASSLIFGGMNTEAFF
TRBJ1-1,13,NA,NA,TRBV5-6,TGTGCCAGCAGCTTCGCGCCCGGCACTGAAGCTTTCTTT,CASSFAPGTEAFF
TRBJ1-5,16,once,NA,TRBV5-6,TGTGCCAGCAGCTTGGGTCGGACCGACGTAGGTCAGCCCCAGCATTTT,CASSLGRTDVGQPQHF
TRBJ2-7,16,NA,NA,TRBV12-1,TGTGCCAGCAGCTTCGAAGGGTGCTGGGGACTCTACGAGCAGTACTTC,CASSFEGCWGLYEQYF
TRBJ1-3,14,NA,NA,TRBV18,TGTGCCAGCTCACCAGAGACCAGGGGAAACACCATATATTTT,CASSPETRGNTIYF
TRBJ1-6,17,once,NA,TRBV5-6,TGTGCCAGCAGCTTGAAAAAACAGGGAAATTGGAATTCACCCCTCCACTTT,CASSLKKQGNWNSPLHF
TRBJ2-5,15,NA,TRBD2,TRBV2,TGTGCCAGCAGTTTCAATAGCGGGACGGGGGCGGCCCAGTACTTC,CASSFNSGTGAAQYF
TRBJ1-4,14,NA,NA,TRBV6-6,TGTGCCAGCAGTTATTCTGTAACTAATGAAAAACTGTTTTTT,CASSYSVTNEKLFF